The 16 T cell receptor beta chains in this list originate from one sample, sequenced in a study of T cells in Graves' hyperthyroidism and ophthalmopathy. Amplification of TCR beta CDR3 regions was performed using RNA transcripts as template. The HTBI primer set drove a first-round RT-PCR of the TCR CDR3. MiXCR was run by TCRdb on the multiplex PCR reads, yielding one entry per CDR3 protein. The table lists about 270,000 distinct CDR3 sequences, about 20% of them singletons, with approximately 60% in the top ten. Sequencing was done on a sample of blood. These receptors all come from a man in his thirties or forties with Graves' ophthalmopathy.

V and J are TRBV20-1 and TRBJ2-1; D uncertain. The CDR3 covers 16 residues. V lost 1 base and J 0 bases, leaving 13 bases between the germline ends. Germline V gene sequence: CDR1 DFQATT, CDR2 SNEGSKA (reference sequence). CDR3 residues: CSARASKGSSYNEQFF. The CDR3 coding sequence is TGCAGTGCTAGAGCATCAAAGGGTAGCTCCTACAATGAGCAGTTCTTC.

The chain carries TRBV20-1 and TRBJ1-2; the match to TRBD1 covers 7 bases. CDR1 and CDR2 (germline): DFQATT, SNEGSKA (reference sequence). CDR3 length equals 16 residues. V was pared by 4 bases and J by 7 bases, with 18 bases of the junction left unmatched. The CDR3 DNA reads TGCAGTGCTATGAAAGGAGACAGGGTTACCACGCGTGGCTACACCTTC. Residues: CSAMKGDRVTTRGYTF.

This clonotype occurred many times. The rearrangement joins TRBV20-1 to TRBJ2-1; D ambiguous. In germline, CDR1 is DFQATT, CDR2 SNEGSKA (reference sequence). CDR3 length equals 11 residues. The V end lost 7 bases, the J end lost 7 bases, and 11 bases lay between the germline ends. CDR3 sequence reads: CSVEIWNEQFF. As DNA, the CDR3 is TGCAGTGTAGAGATCTGGAATGAGCAGTTCTTC.

V is TRBV12-3 or TRBV12-4 and J is TRBJ2-3, with 7 positions matching TRBD1. CDR3 length: 16 amino acids. The ends lost 3 bases at V and 3 bases at J; junction bases unmatched: 9. The CDR3 loop reads CASSFFDRVRTDTQYF. CDR3 sequence (DNA): TGTGCCAGCAGTTTCTTTGACAGGGTCCGTACAGATACGCAGTATTTT.

This clonotype appeared many times. This sequence joins TRBV28 and TRBJ1-2; D gene unclear. V was pared by 4 bases and J by 6 bases, with 9 bases between. The CDR3 loop spans 12 amino acids. CDR1 and CDR2 (germline): MDHEN, SYDVKM. CDR3 DNA: TGTGCCAGCAGTTCGAGACTGGATGGCTACACCTTC. This translates into CASSSRLDGYTF.

Worth noting for this clonotype: A much larger clone differs by one base, so this may be a read error. This chain links TRBV6-1 with TRBJ2-1; the match to TRBD2 covers 7 bases. CDR3 size: 14 residues. V was pared by 7 bases and J by 11 bases, with 14 bases of the junction left unmatched. Germline assignment: CDR1 MNHNS and CDR2 SASEGT. The CDR3 reads CASNGGRETDKQFF. The CDR3 nucleotides are TGTGCCAGCAACGGAGGGCGGGAGACGGATAAGCAGTTCTTC.

The V gene is TRBV12-3 or TRBV12-4, the J gene TRBJ1-2, with D unresolved. The CDR3 length is 13 residues. Trimming removed 2 bases at V and 4 bases at J, with 8 bases between. CDR3 DNA sequence: TGTGCCAGCAGTTTACGGGCAAGCTATGGCTACACCTTC. Translating it yields CASSLRASYGYTF.

The chain recombines TRBV27 with TRBJ1-6; no clear D gene. V lost 1 base to trimming and J lost 5 bases, with 0 bases between them. Germline CDR1 and CDR2: MNHEY and SMNVEV (reference sequence). This CDR3 region has 12 residues. CDR3 DNA sequence: TGTGCCAGCAGTTTATATAATTCACCCCTCCACTTT. Translating it yields CASSLYNSPLHF.

There are many counts of this clonotype. This rearrangement joins TRBV20-1 to TRBJ2-3, with a weak D call TRBD1 (5 bases). Germline V gene sequence: CDR1 DFQATT, CDR2 SNEGSKA (reference sequence). This CDR3 comprises 13 residues. The V gene lost 2 bases and the J gene lost 0 bases, with 6 bases spanning the gap. CDR3 sequence reads: CSARQGSTDTQYF. DNA for the CDR3: TGCAGTGCTAGACAGGGTAGCACAGATACGCAGTATTTT.

CDR3 DNA sequence: TGTGCCAGCAGCGCTTTCACAGATACGCAGTATTTT. Translation: CASSAFTDTQYF. The chain uses TRBV7-9 and TRBJ2-3, with unresolved D. V gave up 5 bases and J gave up 2 bases, with 5 bases separating them. Germline-derived CDR1 and CDR2 are SEHNR and FQNEAQ (reference sequence). This CDR3 has 12 amino acids.

This clonotype has only a few counts. At one end the junction does not follow the germline gene, possibly because of a read error. The chain has TRBV3-1 and TRBJ2-7, with 9 bases that match TRBD2. CDR1 is LGHDT, CDR2 YNNKEL, per germline (reference sequence). The CDR3 extends over 15 amino acids. CDR3 protein: CASSGLAGISYEQYF. The CDR3 DNA reads TGCGCCAGCTCAGGGCTAGCGGGAATTTCCTACGAGCAGTACTTC.

This clonotype was seen many times. The chain couples TRBV20-1 to TRBJ2-5; TRBD2 aligns across 10 bases. The V gene end was trimmed by 0 bases and the J gene end by 5 bases; junction bases not matched to a gene: 18. Germline V gene data show CDR1 as DFQATT and CDR2 as SNEGSKA (reference sequence). The CDR3 consists of 19 residues. CDR3 protein: CSARERRRLAGPGLETQYF. DNA of the CDR3: TGCAGTGCTAGAGAAAGAAGGAGACTAGCGGGCCCAGGGTTGGAGACCCAGTACTTC.

The chain has TRBV7-9 and TRBJ2-1; 7 nucleotides align to TRBD2. The CDR3 consists of 16 residues. CDR1 and CDR2 (germline): SEHNR, FQNEAQ (reference sequence). Trimming cost V 1 base and J 8 bases; bases outside gene matches: 11. DNA of the CDR3: TGTGCCAGCAGCTTAGTATGGGCGGGAGTTCTCGATGAGCAGTTCTTC. As protein: CASSLVWAGVLDEQFF.

In its sample, this clonotype was seen a few times. This chain uses TRBV28 with TRBJ2-5; 7 nucleotides agree with TRBD2. V was clipped by 9 bases and J by 5 bases; unmatched bases: 12. Germline lookup yields CDR1 MDHEN and CDR2 SYDVKM. The CDR3 contains 14 residues. The CDR3 is CASRGGGLPETQYF. The CDR3 nucleotides are TGTGCCAGTAGGGGCGGGGGTCTCCCTGAGACCCAGTACTTC.

This chain connects TRBV3-1 to TRBJ2-3, with D uncertain. The CDR3 length is 11 residues. The germline gives CDR1 LGHDT, CDR2 YNNKEL (reference sequence). Between the trimmed V and J ends, which lost 2 bases and 6 bases, there was a span of 3 bases. CDR3 DNA sequence: TGTGCCAGCAGCCAATTGGATACGCAGTATTTT. This gives the protein CASSQLDTQYF.

V and J are TRBV30 and TRBJ2-1, with a weak D call TRBD2 (5 bases). From germline, CDR1 is GTSNPN and CDR2 SVGIG (reference sequence). CDR3 length: 14 amino acids. Trimming removed 4 bases from V and 4 bases from J, with 14 bases in between. CDR3 DNA: TGTGCCTGGAACGATGACGGGGTTTACAATGAGCAGTTCTTC. Translation gives CAWNDDGVYNEQFF.